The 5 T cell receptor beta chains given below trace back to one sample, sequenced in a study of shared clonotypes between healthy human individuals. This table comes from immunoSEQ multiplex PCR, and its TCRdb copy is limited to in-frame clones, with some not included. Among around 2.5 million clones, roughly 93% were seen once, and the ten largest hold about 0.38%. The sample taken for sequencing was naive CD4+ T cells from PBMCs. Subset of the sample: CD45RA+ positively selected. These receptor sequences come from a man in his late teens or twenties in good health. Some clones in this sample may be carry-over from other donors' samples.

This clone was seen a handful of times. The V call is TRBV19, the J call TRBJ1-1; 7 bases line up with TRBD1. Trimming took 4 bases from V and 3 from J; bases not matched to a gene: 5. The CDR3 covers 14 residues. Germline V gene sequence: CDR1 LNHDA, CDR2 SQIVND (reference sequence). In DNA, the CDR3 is TGTGCCAGTAGTACAGGCAGGGGGTACACTGAAGCTTTCTTT. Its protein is CASSTGRGYTEAFF.

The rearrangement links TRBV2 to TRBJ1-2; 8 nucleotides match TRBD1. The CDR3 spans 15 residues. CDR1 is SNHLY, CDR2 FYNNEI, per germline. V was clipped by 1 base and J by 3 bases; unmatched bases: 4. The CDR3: CASSEGAGGYYGYTF. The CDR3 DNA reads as TGTGCCAGCAGTGAAGGGGCAGGGGGCTACTATGGCTACACCTTC.

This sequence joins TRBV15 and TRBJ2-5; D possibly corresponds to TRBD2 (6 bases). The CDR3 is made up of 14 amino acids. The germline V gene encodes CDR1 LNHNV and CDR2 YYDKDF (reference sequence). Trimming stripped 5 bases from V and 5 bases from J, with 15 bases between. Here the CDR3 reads CATSRGGDLETQYF. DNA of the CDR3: TGTGCCACCAGCCGAGGAGGGGATCTGGAGACCCAGTACTTC. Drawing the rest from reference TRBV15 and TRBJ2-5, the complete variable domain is DAMVIQNPRYQVTQFGKPVTLSCSQTLNHNVMYWYQQKSSQAPKLLFHYYDKDFNNEADTPDNFQSRRPNTSFCFLDIRSPGLGDTAMYLCATSRGGDLETQYFGPGTRLLVL.

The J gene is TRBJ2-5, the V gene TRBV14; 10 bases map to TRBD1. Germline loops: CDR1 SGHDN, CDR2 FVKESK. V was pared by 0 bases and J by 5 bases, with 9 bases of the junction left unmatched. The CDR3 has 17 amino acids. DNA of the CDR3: TGTGCCAGCAGCCAAGAGCACGGGACAGGGGATAGGGAGACCCAGTACTTC. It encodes CASSQEHGTGDRETQYF.

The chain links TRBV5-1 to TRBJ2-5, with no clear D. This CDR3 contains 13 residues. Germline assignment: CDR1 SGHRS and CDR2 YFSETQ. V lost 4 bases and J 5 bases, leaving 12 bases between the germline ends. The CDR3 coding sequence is TGCGCCAGCAGCCGCGGCGGAGCGGAGACCCAGTACTTC. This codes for CASSRGGAETQYF.